One sample yielded the 4 T cell receptor beta chains listed below, sequenced in a study of regulatory T cells in long-lasting Graves disease. Arm-PCR of CDR3 regions with iRepertoire HTBI primers generated TCR beta libraries. TCRdb re-called the multiplex PCR reads through MiXCR, storing one row per CDR3 protein. The table includes approximately 400,000 distinct CDR3 sequences, about 15% detected once. Time point here: newly diagnosed GD, antithyroid drugs for less than 3 months. RNA from PBMCs was the source of the TCR library. The same data also went into a second study, on T cells in Graves' hyperthyroidism and ophthalmopathy.

This sample comprised peripheral blood mononuclear cells (PBMCs), obtained at new diagnosis, from a patient treated with antithyroid drugs. The receptor source for this set is a woman aged 25-40 years with Graves disease.

This clonotype was observed many times. J is TRBJ1-2 and V is TRBV7-9, with a possible D match to TRBD1 (6 bases). V was cut by 7 bases and J by 4 bases, with 16 bases left in between. This CDR3 is built from 14 residues. Germline values: CDR1 SEHNR, CDR2 FQNEAQ (reference sequence). In nucleotides, the CDR3 is TGTGCCAGCACCCCGAGGGGGGAAATCTATGGCTACACCTTC. This translates into CASTPRGEIYGYTF.

In its sample, this clonotype was seen a few times. The rearrangement links TRBV5-6 to TRBJ2-1; 8 nucleotides match TRBD2. This CDR3 contains 15 residues. CDR1 is SGHDT and CDR2 is YYEEEE in the germline V gene. V was clipped by 4 bases and J by 10 bases; unmatched bases: 13. In DNA, the CDR3 is TGTGCCAGCAGCGCCACTAGCGGCCCAACCTACGAGCAGTTCTTC. This translates into CASSATSGPTYEQFF.

This clonotype has a count of ten or more. The chain has TRBV11-3 and TRBJ1-2; 7 bases map to TRBD1. The V gene end was trimmed by 5 bases and the J gene end by 4 bases; junction bases not matched to a gene: 13. This CDR3 is built from 16 residues. CDR1 and CDR2 from the germline V gene are SGHNT and YENEEA. The CDR3 region is CASSIYRGGNLYGYTF. CDR3 DNA sequence: TGTGCCAGCAGCATTTACAGGGGCGGCAATCTCTATGGCTACACCTTC.

This clonotype showed up many times. The J gene is TRBJ2-7, the V gene TRBV5-1; weak D call: TRBD2 (5 bases). Germline CDR1 is SGHRS and CDR2 is YFSETQ. V was trimmed by 0 bases and J by 6 bases, leaving 7 bases between them. The CDR3 spans 12 residues. The CDR3 region is CASSLAGIEQYF. In nucleotides, the CDR3 is TGCGCCAGCAGCTTGGCCGGGATCGAGCAGTACTTC.